These T cell receptor beta chains were read from a single sample in a study of molecular identifiers for immune sequencing clone quantification. Each CDR3 protein is one row after TCRdb ran MiXCR on the PCR reads. The sample holds about 500,000 distinct CDR3 sequences, around 25% seen once. Specimen: naive CD8+ T cells from blood, with Jurkat cell RNA spiked in. These receptors were taken from a human donor in good health. Some libraries in this study had Jurkat cell RNA spiked in. The conserved cysteine and the conserved F or W are not part of the CDR3 here.

>TRBV19|TRBJ2-3
ASSIDGRERDTQY
>TRBV10-2|TRBJ1-1
ASSELLTGAPNTEAF
>TRBV12-3/TRBV12-4|TRBJ2-2
ASNLLGEAGELF
>TRBV19|TRBJ2-2
ASSIWPPDTGELF
>TRBV9|TRBJ2-7
ASSVGGPNYEQY
>TRBV20-1|TRBJ1-2
SARPGGSYGYT
>TRBV4-3|TRBJ2-7
ASSQGKGQGAYEQY
>TRBV10-3|TRBJ2-1
ATSGTSGNEQF
>TRBV27|TRBJ2-3
ASGLAGLSDTQY
>TRBV7-9|TRBJ1-1
ASIYLGATEAF
>TRBV9|TRBJ1-6
ASSVVGQNNTPLH
>TRBV6-5|TRBJ2-1
ASSYRDRAPYNEQF
>TRBV5-1|TRBJ2-7
ASSLENRDRTYEQY
>TRBV15|TRBJ2-2
ATSRSLELF
>TRBV6-7|TRBJ1-3
ASSGRISGNTIY
>TRBV7-9|TRBJ2-3
ASSLALGEDTQY
>TRBV9|TRBJ2-6
ASSTRSGANVLT
>TRBV3-1|TRBJ2-1
ASSPLSSGYNEQF
>TRBV4-3|TRBJ1-1
ASSHTGTEAF
>TRBV9|TRBJ1-2
ASSVGVSEDYGYT
>TRBV4-1|TRBJ2-1
ASSQVSREGDEQF
>TRBV20-1|TRBJ2-7
SAGPGQTYEQC
>TRBV7-2|TRBJ2-3
ASSWGDDTQY
>TRBV28|TRBJ2-7
ASSFAAGSGEQY
>TRBV20-1|TRBJ2-5
SANVGRGTEETQY
>TRBV29-1|TRBJ2-7
SAKPDLSYEQY
>TRBV30|TRBJ1-4
AWKGVGEKLF
>TRBV4-3|TRBJ2-1
ASSQVSGLLYNEQF
>TRBV19|TRBJ1-6
ASSIIGEVNSPLH
>TRBV12-3/TRBV12-4|TRBJ2-5
ASSTRTGQETQY
>TRBV6-6|TRBJ2-7
ASSYTENYEQY
>TRBV30|TRBJ2-7
AWSVTGEQY
>TRBV28|TRBJ2-7
ASRAGTGAHEQY
>TRBV20-1|TRBJ1-1
SARPQGTTEAF
>TRBV20-1|TRBJ2-7
SARDPRGGGLEQY
>TRBV28|TRBJ1-3
ASSLDSISGNTIY
>TRBV14|TRBJ2-3
ASSHRLAGADTQY
>TRBV7-3|TRBJ2-3
ASSALAKDTQY
>TRBV13|TRBJ2-5
ASSSTGTKQETQY
>TRBV7-9|TRBJ2-7
ASSLGLAGNYEQY
>TRBV7-9|TRBJ2-5
ASSFSWEGHRETQY
>TRBV24-1|TRBJ2-3
ATSEREGPARTDTQY
>TRBV28|TRBJ1-2
ASSLGQAFYGYT
>TRBV3-1|TRBJ1-6
ASSQVVPINSPLH
>TRBV5-4|TRBJ2-7
ASSLARGASYEQY
>TRBV4-2|TRBJ2-3
ASSPSGLAGGPDTQY
>TRBV7-9|TRBJ2-3
ASSLDRVGPDTQY